Following are 23 T cell receptor beta chains from one sample sequenced in a study of blood T cell repertoires in COVID-19. TCRdb's table, derived via immunoSEQ multiplex PCR, lists solely in-frame clones and lacks some. In the table there are about 140,000 clones, about 83% of which are singletons. The specimen was peripheral blood. The receptor set was obtained from a woman in her forties with acute or convalescent COVID-19.

J is TRBJ1-2 and V is TRBV7-9; the D gene is possibly TRBD1 (5 bases). V was trimmed by 5 bases and J by 1 base, leaving 14 bases between them. CDR1 is SEHNR, CDR2 FQNEAQ, per germline (reference sequence). The CDR3 is 15 amino acids. CDR3 in DNA: TGTGCCAGCAGCCCCGGCGGTAGGGGTAACTATGGCTACACCTTC. The encoded protein is CASSPGGRGNYGYTF.

The rearrangement uses TRBV12-3 or TRBV12-4 and TRBJ2-5; tentatively, D is TRBD2 (6 bases). V lost 3 bases and J 5 bases, leaving 10 bases between the germline ends. This CDR3 has 13 residues. The CDR3 loop is CASSLRGGETQYF. The CDR3 DNA reads as TGTGCCAGCAGTTTGCGGGGCGGGGAGACCCAGTACTTC.

The chain uses TRBV19 and TRBJ1-2; 9 bases fit TRBD1. The V gene end was trimmed by 3 bases and the J gene end by 7 bases; junction bases not matched to a gene: 3. This CDR3 spans 13 amino acids. Germline CDR1 LNHDA, CDR2 SQIVND (reference sequence). DNA for the CDR3: TGTGCCAGTAGTATTGGGACAGGGAGTGGCTACACCTTC. It is translated as CASSIGTGSGYTF. Full variable domain (remainder filled in from reference TRBV19 and TRBJ1-2): DGGITQSPKYLFRKEGQNVTLSCEQNLNHDAMYWYRQDPGQGLRLIYYSQIVNDFQKGDIAEGYSVSREKKESFPLTVTSAQKNPTAFYLCASSIGTGSGYTFGSGTRLTVV.

This clone came up a few times. DNA of the CDR3: TGTGCCAGCTCACCCTCCGGGACAGATGAAAAACTGTTTTTT. Protein product: CASSPSGTDEKLFF. The chain is built from TRBV18 and TRBJ1-4, with 7 bases fitting TRBD1. Germline V CDR1 and CDR2: KGHSH, LQKENI. The CDR3 length is 14 residues. The V gene end was trimmed by 3 bases and the J gene end by 6 bases; junction bases not matched to a gene: 4.

The rearrangement uses TRBV11-1 and TRBJ1-1; D is uncertain. This CDR3 is built from 12 residues. V was shortened by 3 bases and J by 3 bases, with 5 bases between the two germline ends. Per the germline V gene, CDR1 is SGHAT and CDR2 is FQDESV (reference sequence). CDR3 nucleotides: TGTGCCAGCAGCTTGAGGGACACTGAAGCTTTCTTT. Protein product: CASSLRDTEAFF.

The chain links TRBV19 to TRBJ2-1; weak D call: TRBD1 (6 bases). The CDR3 covers 14 residues. The ends were cut back, 4 bases at V and 7 bases at J, with 14 bases in the middle. CDR1 LNHDA and CDR2 SQIVND come from the germline V gene (reference sequence). The CDR3 region has the DNA TGTGCCAGTAGTAGAGCCGGGACATCGAATGAGCAGTTCTTC. This codes for CASSRAGTSNEQFF.

The chain is built from TRBV19 and TRBJ1-3, with a possible D match to TRBD1 (5 bases). The CDR3 sequence is 15 residues long. V dropped 7 bases and J dropped 0 bases, with 13 bases sitting between them. Germline V gene lookup returns CDR1 LNHDA and CDR2 SQIVND (reference sequence). The CDR3 loop reads CASKRQPHSGNTIYF. The CDR3 DNA follows: TGTGCCAGTAAAAGACAGCCCCACTCTGGAAACACCATATATTTT.

The rearrangement links TRBV7-9 to TRBJ2-2; TRBD2 aligns across 8 bases. The germline gives CDR1 SEHNR, CDR2 FQNEAQ (reference sequence). CDR3 length: 17 residues. J lost 7 bases, V lost 4 bases, and 14 bases had no gene match. CDR3 sequence: CASSSPTSGHEYGELFF. In nucleotides, the CDR3 is TGTGCCAGCAGCTCGCCTACTAGCGGCCATGAATACGGGGAGCTGTTTTTT.

V and J are TRBV11-2 and TRBJ2-4; TRBD2 might be the D (6 bases). The V gene lost 1 base and the J gene lost 3 bases, with 13 bases spanning the gap. CDR1 SGHAT and CDR2 FQNNGV come from the germline V gene. This CDR3 spans 16 amino acids. The CDR3 DNA sequence: TGTGCCAGCAGCTTAGTCCGCGGGGCCGGCAAAAACATTCAGTACTTC. Amino acid sequence: CASSLVRGAGKNIQYF.

This clone was counted once. This chain uses TRBV24-1 with TRBJ1-1, with D maybe TRBD1 (6 bases). Germline loops: CDR1 KGHDR, CDR2 SFDVKD. The CDR3 is 13 residues long. Trimming pared 7 bases from V and 1 base from J, leaving 9 bases between. The CDR3 coding sequence is TGTGCCACCAGAAGGGGGTGGAACACTGAAGCTTTCTTT. The encoded protein is CATRRGWNTEAFF.

Only one count was recorded for this clone. Here the CDR3 DNA reads TGCGCCAGCAGCCAAGATCTAGGTCAGGGGGCGTCTGAGCAGTACTTC. Protein product: CASSQDLGQGASEQYF. This sequence joins TRBV4-3 and TRBJ2-7; TRBD1 matches 8 bases. The CDR3 consists of 16 residues. Looked up from germline, CDR1 is LGHNA and CDR2 is YSLEER. The V gene end was trimmed by 0 bases and the J gene end by 7 bases; junction bases not matched to a gene: 11.

The chain is built from TRBV7-9 and TRBJ1-5; 7 bases fit TRBD1. Unmatched junction bases numbered 6, after V lost 3 bases and J lost 7 bases. The CDR3 loop spans 14 amino acids. Germline-derived CDR1 and CDR2 are SEHNR and FQNEAQ (reference sequence). The CDR3 sequence is CASSLTGQGQPQHF. CDR3 DNA: TGTGCCAGCAGCTTGACAGGGCAGGGGCAGCCCCAGCATTTT.

The rearrangement links TRBV28 to TRBJ2-1; 8 nucleotides match TRBD2. V gave up 2 bases and J gave up 11 bases; unmatched junction bases: 5. The CDR3 consists of 13 residues. Germline lookup yields CDR1 MDHEN and CDR2 SYDVKM. The CDR3: CASSLGGGTQQFF. CDR3 nucleotides: TGTGCCAGCAGTTTAGGCGGGGGGACTCAGCAGTTCTTC.

The V and J genes are TRBV9 and TRBJ1-2; D gene ambiguous. The germline V gene encodes CDR1 SGDLS and CDR2 YYNGEE. Trimming removed 0 bases from V and 7 bases from J, with 16 bases in between. The CDR3 runs to 15 residues. CDR3 bases: TGTGCCAGCAGCGTAGCTGAAGGTTTTAGCAGTGGCTACACCTTC. It encodes CASSVAEGFSSGYTF.

The J gene is TRBJ1-2, the V gene TRBV6-1; 8 bases agree with TRBD1. Unmatched junction bases numbered 6, after V lost 0 bases and J lost 3 bases. Germline CDR1 MNHNS, CDR2 SASEGT. CDR3 size: 16 residues. The CDR3 reads CASSEASRTGHYGYTF. The CDR3 DNA reads as TGTGCCAGCAGTGAAGCTTCTCGGACAGGGCACTATGGCTACACCTTC.

The chain is built from TRBV7-2 and TRBJ1-6; D uncertain. The CDR3 contains 14 residues. V was clipped by 3 bases and J by 10 bases, with 13 bases between them. Germline V gene sequence: CDR1 SGHTA, CDR2 FQGNSA. The DNA for the CDR3 is TGTGCCAGCAGCTTTGGGCAGAGGGAGTCACCCCTCCACTTT. Translating gives CASSFGQRESPLHF.

This chain connects TRBV7-2 to TRBJ1-2, with D uncertain. Germline V gene lookup returns CDR1 SGHTA and CDR2 FQGNSA. CDR3 length equals 12 residues. Trimming left V 6 bases short and J 8 bases short, with 13 bases between. The CDR3 reads CASSQVGSGYTF. In DNA, the CDR3 is TGTGCCAGCAGTCAAGTGGGGAGCGGCTACACCTTC.

This rearrangement joins TRBV11-2 to TRBJ1-2; 7 positions match TRBD1. V trimming: 4 bases; J trimming: 0 bases; junction bases outside the gene matches: 5. The CDR3 has 15 residues. Germline V gene data show CDR1 as SGHAT and CDR2 as FQNNGV. DNA for the CDR3: TGTGCCAGCAGCTCGTGGACAGGAACTAACTATGGCTACACCTTC. Translated, it gives CASSSWTGTNYGYTF.

The CDR3 DNA sequence: TGTGCCTGGAGCGCGACAGGGATTCAGCCCCAGCATTTT. Its protein product is CAWSATGIQPQHF. The chain couples TRBV30 to TRBJ1-5; 7 bases are a match to TRBD1. The CDR3 contains 13 residues. V lost 3 bases and J lost 6; bases outside the gene matches: 5. The germline gives CDR1 GTSNPN, CDR2 SVGIG (reference sequence).

This sequence joins TRBV6-5 and TRBJ1-3; D gene ambiguous. Per the germline V gene, CDR1 is MNHEY and CDR2 is SVGAGI. The CDR3 loop spans 14 amino acids. Trimming removed 4 bases at V and 0 bases at J, with 7 bases between. The CDR3 is CASSFGLSGNTIYF. Here the CDR3 DNA reads TGTGCCAGCAGTTTCGGTCTCTCTGGAAACACCATATATTTT.

CDR3 region: CASSSRGSNYGYTF. In DNA form, the CDR3 reads TGTGCCAGCAGCAGCAGGGGTTCTAACTATGGCTACACCTTC. The chain employs TRBV9 and TRBJ1-2, with a weak D call TRBD1 (6 bases). Between the trimmed V and J ends, which lost 4 bases and 0 bases, there was a span of 10 bases. There are 14 residues in the CDR3. Germline-derived CDR1 and CDR2 are SGDLS and YYNGEE. Full variable domain (missing parts from reference TRBV9 and TRBJ1-2): DSGVTQTPKHLITATGQRVTLRCSPRSGDLSVYWYQQSLDQGLQFLIQYYNGEERAKGNILERFSAQQFPDLHSELNLSSLELGDSALYFCASSSRGSNYGYTFGSGTRLTVV.

The chain recombines TRBV3-1 (or the pseudogene TRBV3-2) with TRBJ2-3; a weak D match, TRBD2 (5 bases). CDR3 length: 16 residues. Trimming removed 0 bases from V and 0 bases from J, with 10 bases in between. Germline CDR1 is LGHDT and CDR2 is YNNKEL (reference sequence). Written as DNA, the CDR3 is TGTGCCAGCAGCCAAGATCTCCTAGCCAGCACAGATACGCAGTATTTT. Translating it yields CASSQDLLASTDTQYF.

The chain recombines TRBV10-2 with TRBJ2-7, with D maybe TRBD1 (5 bases). Trimming removed 2 bases at V and 6 bases at J, with 8 bases between. CDR1 is WSHSY and CDR2 is SAAADI in the germline V gene. The CDR3 covers 12 residues. The CDR3 DNA reads TGCGCCAGCAGTGAGGCCAGGGTCGAGCAGTACTTC. Amino acid sequence: CASSEARVEQYF.